The 15 T cell receptor beta chains below were found in one sample sequenced in a study of early T cells in non-severe SARS-CoV-2 infection. From the 5' RACE reads, TCRdb called clonotypes with MiXCR, one entry per CDR3 protein. The sample holds about 49,000 distinct CDR3 sequences, around 6% seen once. Material: whole blood, obtained at baseline. The receptor source for this set is an adult who was a healthcare worker with PCR-confirmed SARS-CoV-2 infection or an uninfected control (not recorded which).

This clonotype was counted ten times or more. The chain is built from TRBV27 and TRBJ1-6; 10 positions agree with TRBD1. From germline, CDR1 is MNHEY and CDR2 SMNVEV (reference sequence). This CDR3 is built from 15 residues. Unmatched junction bases numbered 7, after V lost 6 bases and J lost 8 bases. CDR3 sequence reads: CASRAPDRGHSPLHF. CDR3 DNA sequence: TGTGCCAGCAGGGCTCCCGACAGGGGGCATTCACCCCTCCACTTT.

There are many counts of this clonotype. The chain is built from TRBV20-1 and TRBJ1-1; no reliable D call. V lost 0 bases and J lost 1, with 12 bases in between. From germline, CDR1 is DFQATT and CDR2 SNEGSKA (reference sequence). The CDR3 runs to 15 residues. The CDR3 sequence is CSARDHKWTNTEAFF. The DNA of the CDR3 is TGCAGTGCTAGAGATCATAAATGGACGAACACTGAAGCTTTCTTT.

The table lists this clonotype with a few counts. J is TRBJ1-6 and V is TRBV21-1; the table's D call TRBD1 went unverified against the DNA. TRBV21-1 is shown as a pseudogene. This CDR3 is 15 amino acids long. DNA of the CDR3: TGTGCCAGCAGCAAAGAAGGGACGGATAATTCACCCCTCCACTTT. It yields the protein CASSKEGTDNSPLHF.

The V and J genes are TRBV5-1 and TRBJ2-3; D is unresolved. CDR1 SGHRS and CDR2 YFSETQ come from the germline V gene. The CDR3 length is 13 residues. V was shortened by 6 bases and J by 7 bases, with 15 bases between the two germline ends. This chain's CDR3 is CASTLGLENTQYF. The DNA for the CDR3 is TGCGCCAGCACCCTAGGTTTGGAAAATACGCAGTATTTT.

J is TRBJ2-5 and V is TRBV2; D remains ambiguous. The CDR3 has 14 amino acids. V was shortened by 4 bases and J by 2 bases, with 11 bases between the two germline ends. CDR1 is SNHLY, CDR2 FYNNEI, per germline. The CDR3 here is CASSGQLKQETQYF. DNA of the CDR3: TGTGCCAGCAGTGGTCAACTGAAACAAGAGACCCAGTACTTC.

This clonotype appeared many times. The chain combines TRBV18 with TRBJ1-2; D is ambiguous. Between the trimmed V and J ends, which lost 4 bases and 8 bases, there was a span of 14 bases. Germline V gives CDR1 KGHSH, CDR2 LQKENI. CDR3 size: 13 residues. CDR3 sequence: CASSLVASQGYTF. CDR3 DNA sequence: TGTGCCAGCTCACTGGTCGCATCCCAGGGCTACACCTTC.

This clonotype appeared many times. V usage is TRBV16 and J usage is TRBJ1-5; no reliable D call. There are 14 residues in the CDR3. The V end was cut by 4 bases, the J end by 7 bases, with 14 bases between. Germline values: CDR1 KGHSY, CDR2 FQNENV. The DNA for the CDR3 is TGTGCCAGCAGCCGAGGGCGGAGTGGCCAGCCCCAGCATTTT. The encoded protein is CASSRGRSGQPQHF.

This clonotype was detected ten times or more. The chain links TRBV6-5 to TRBJ2-1; a weak D match, TRBD1 (6 bases). The germline CDR1 and CDR2 sequences are MNHEY and SVGAGI. This CDR3 spans 18 amino acids. V gave up 0 bases and J gave up 6 bases, with 21 bases separating them. The CDR3 region is CASSYSPVAQGRANEQFF. The CDR3 DNA reads as TGTGCCAGCAGTTACTCCCCGGTTGCACAGGGAAGAGCCAATGAGCAGTTCTTC.

J is TRBJ2-2 and V is TRBV6-2 or TRBV6-3; TRBD1 might be the D (7 bases). Trimming pared 5 bases from V and 7 bases from J, leaving 17 bases between. Germline V gives CDR1 MNHEY, CDR2 SVGEGT. The CDR3 loop spans 15 amino acids. In DNA, the CDR3 is TGTGCCAGCAGTGCCTCAGGGGGAGGTGTCGGGGAGCTGTTTTTT. As protein: CASSASGGGVGELFF.

This clonotype has just a few counts. This chain joins TRBV4-1 and TRBJ1-2, with TRBD1 matching 7 bases. J lost 3 bases, V lost 2 bases, and 9 bases had no gene match. CDR1 and CDR2 from the germline V gene are MGHRA and YSYEKL. CDR3 length equals 16 residues. CDR3 loop: CASSQPRQGVDYGYTF. CDR3 nucleotides: TGCGCCAGCAGCCAACCAAGACAGGGAGTAGACTATGGCTACACCTTC.

This clonotype was detected ten times or more. The chain is built from TRBV7-2 and TRBJ1-2; the D gene is possibly TRBD1 (6 bases). In germline, CDR1 is SGHTA, CDR2 FQGNSA. This CDR3 contains 14 residues. V gave up 5 bases and J gave up 8 bases, with 18 bases separating them. The CDR3 region has the DNA TGTGCCAGCAGCCCGGACAGTCCATCCTCCGGCTACACCTTC. Amino acids: CASSPDSPSSGYTF. Full variable domain (outside the CDR3, taken from reference TRBV7-2 and TRBJ1-2): GAGVSQSPSNKVTEKGKDVELRCDPISGHTALYWYRQSLGQGLEFLIYFQGNSAPDKSGLPSDRFSAERTGGSVSTLTIQRTQQEDSAVYLCASSPDSPSSGYTFGSGTRLTVV.

This chain connects TRBV29-1 to TRBJ2-7; D gene uncertain. V lost 6 bases, J lost 4 bases, and 10 bases lay in between. Germline V gives CDR1 SQVTM, CDR2 ANQGSEA. The CDR3 has 11 amino acids. The CDR3 bases are TGCAGCGTCGGGTACCCATACGAGCAGTACTTC. Amino acid sequence: CSVGYPYEQYF.

This clonotype was detected ten times or more. V is TRBV27 and J is TRBJ1-2; no definite D call. Germline loops: CDR1 MNHEY, CDR2 SMNVEV (reference sequence). The CDR3 runs to 14 residues. Between the trimmed V and J ends, which lost 4 bases and 4 bases, there was a span of 13 bases. CDR3 sequence (DNA): TGTGCCAGCAGTTCCGGACCGGGAGCCTATGGCTACACCTTC. Translation gives CASSSGPGAYGYTF.

This clonotype was seen ten or more times. This chain joins TRBV7-6 and TRBJ2-1; maybe TRBD1 (5 bases). There are 15 residues in the CDR3. The germline CDR1 and CDR2 sequences are SGHVS and FNYEAQ. The V end lost 5 bases, the J end lost 0 bases, and 11 bases lay between the germline ends. CDR3 nucleotides: TGTGCCAGCAGCGAGACAGAGAGCTCCTACAATGAGCAGTTCTTC. Encoded protein: CASSETESSYNEQFF.

The chain has TRBV28 and TRBJ2-5; TRBD2 is a possible D gene (5 bases). Per germline, CDR1 MDHEN and CDR2 SYDVKM. The CDR3 is made up of 16 amino acids. The V end was cut by 1 base, the J end by 1 base, with 13 bases between. CDR3 residues: CASSLSAGVTQETQYF. As DNA, the CDR3 is TGTGCCAGCAGTTTATCGGCCGGGGTCACCCAAGAGACCCAGTACTTC.